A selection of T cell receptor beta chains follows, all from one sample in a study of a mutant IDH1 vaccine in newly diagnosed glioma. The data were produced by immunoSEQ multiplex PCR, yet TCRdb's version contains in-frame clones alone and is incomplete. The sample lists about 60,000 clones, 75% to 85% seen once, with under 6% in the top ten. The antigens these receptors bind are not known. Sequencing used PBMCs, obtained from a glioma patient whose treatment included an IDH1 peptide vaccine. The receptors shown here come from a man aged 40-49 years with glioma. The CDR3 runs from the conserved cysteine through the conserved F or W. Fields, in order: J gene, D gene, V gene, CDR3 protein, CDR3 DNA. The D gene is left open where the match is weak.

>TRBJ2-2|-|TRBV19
CASSFQGTGELFF
TGTGCCAGTAGTTTCCAGGGCACCGGGGAGCTGTTTTTT
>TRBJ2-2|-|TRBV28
CATAVTGELFF
TGTGCCACGGCGGTCACCGGGGAGCTGTTTTTT
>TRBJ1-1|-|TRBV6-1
CASSEGIGMAFF
TGTGCCAGCAGTGAAGGCATAGGGATGGCTTTCTTT
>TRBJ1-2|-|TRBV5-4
CASSWTVSYGYTF
TGTGCCAGCAGCTGGACAGTGTCCTATGGCTACACCTTC
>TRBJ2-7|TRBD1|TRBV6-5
CASSYEKDRRSYEQYF
TGTGCCAGCAGTTACGAGAAGGACAGGCGATCCTACGAGCAGTACTTC
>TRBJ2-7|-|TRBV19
CASSAQTDYEQYF
TGTGCCAGTAGTGCACAGACCGACTACGAGCAGTACTTC
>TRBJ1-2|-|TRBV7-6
CASSQGAQNYGYTF
TGTGCCAGCAGCCAAGGGGCGCAAAACTATGGCTACACCTTC
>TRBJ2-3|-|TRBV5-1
CASSLATGRSGTDTQYF
TGCGCCAGCAGCTTGGCCACAGGGCGCTCTGGCACAGATACGCAGTATTTT
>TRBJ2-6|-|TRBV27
CASSLDRSSILAGANVLTF
TGTGCCAGCAGTCTCGACAGGTCCTCGATCTTGGCTGGGGCCAACGTCCTGACTTTC
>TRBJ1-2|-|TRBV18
CASSPTRSDRYTF
TGTGCCAGCTCACCAACACGGTCCGATCGCTACACCTTC
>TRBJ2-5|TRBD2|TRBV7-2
CASSLPGGLAGQETQYF
TGTGCCAGCAGCTTACCAGGCGGACTAGCGGGACAAGAGACCCAGTACTTC
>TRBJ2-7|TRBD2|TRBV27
CASSLLAGAYEQYF
TGTGCCAGCAGTTTATTAGCGGGGGCCTACGAGCAGTACTTC
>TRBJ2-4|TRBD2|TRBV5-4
CASSLAGGGKNIQYF
TGTGCCAGCAGCTTGGCGGGGGGTGGCAAAAACATTCAGTACTTC